This T cell receptor (beta chain) was profiled in a study of shared clonotypes between healthy human individuals. Findings and caveats of the study: Generation of non-shared clonotypes was less probable than generation of clonotypes shared by all four donors.

Regarding this clone: Its antigen is not known. Other DNA sequences in this sample translate to the same CDR3.

CD8 cells regarded as naive lacked CD45RO, were positively chosen for CCR7, and omitted terminally differentiated effector memory CD45RA+ cells. This table comes from immunoSEQ multiplex PCR, and its TCRdb copy is limited to in-frame clones, with some not included. The sample contains millions of clones, over 85% of which appear only once. Trimming stripped 0 bases from V and 6 bases from J, with 9 bases between. CDR1 is MNHEY, CDR2 SMNVEV, per germline (reference sequence). This CDR3 is 13 amino acids long. Sequencing used naive CD8+ T cells sorted from blood. This TCR came from a man between 18 and 29 years old in good health. This chain uses TRBV27 with TRBJ2-7; no firm D call. This chain's CDR3 is CASSLSGVGEQYF. CDR3 bases: TGTGCCAGCAGTTTATCTGGCGTGGGCGAGCAGTACTTC.